This T cell receptor (beta chain) was recorded in a study of identical twins. Study observations and caveats: Researchers caution that invariant MAIT and iNKT cells could partly confound zero-insertion analyses.

Germline CDR1 reads MNHEY; CDR2 reads SVGAGI. Trimming cost V 7 bases and J 5 bases, with 9 bases left between them. There are 11 residues in the CDR3. MiXCR, run by TCRdb on the 5' RACE reads, gives a single entry per CDR3 protein. The repertoire includes fewer than 650,000 distinct CDR3 sequences, around a tenth of them detected once, and approximately 3.2% sits in the top ten. Of note for this clonotype: What it binds is unknown.

The sample was also reused in another study, on yellow fever vaccine responses in identical twins. Turning to that study: As reported, the vaccine T cell response of twins seemed partly convergent and partly personalized.

This chain joins TRBV6-5 and TRBJ2-7; no clear D. The sequencing input was PBMCs. This receptor was identified in a woman in her late teens or twenties in good health. In DNA, the CDR3 is TGTGCCAGCAAGGGTTTAGACGAGCAGTACTTC. As protein: CASKGLDEQYF.